This entry describes one TCR beta chain. With V trimmed by 5 bases and J by 3 bases, 4 bases remained unmatched. CDR3 length equals 15 residues. In germline, CDR1 is SEHNR, CDR2 FQNEAQ (reference sequence). The assay was immunoSEQ multiplex PCR, and TCRdb's table has in-frame clones only and misses some. The table lists roughly 550,000 clones, 75% to 80% of them singletons. The data stem from a study of shared T cell receptors in the human thymus. These data were likewise used in another study, on human thymus T cells. That study reports: Resected material from corrective heart surgery provided the thymus tissue analysed. Unrelated people showed highly overlapping thymic repertoires, related research reported.

This chain joins TRBV7-9 and TRBJ2-3; 11 nucleotides agree with TRBD2. Input material: thymocytes. This clonotype was obtained from a boy less than two years old with a congenital heart defect. DNA for the CDR3: TGTGCCAGCAGCATGACTAGCGGGGAAACAGATACGCAGTATTTT. It yields the protein CASSMTSGETDTQYF. Full variable domain (missing parts from reference TRBV7-9 and TRBJ2-3): DTGVSQNPRHKITKRGQNVTFRCDPISEHNRLYWYRQTLGQGPEFLTYFQNEAQLEKSRLLSDRFSAERPKGSFSTLEIQRTEQGDSAMYLCASSMTSGETDTQYFGPGTRLTVL.